This T cell receptor beta chain was identified during a study of cytomegalovirus exposure and HLA in healthy donors. About this clone itself: Its antigen is not known.

The PCR had 60 Vbeta and 13 Jbeta primers. Method: immunoSEQ multiplex PCR; TCRdb's copy keeps in-frame clones and lacks some. The top ten clones hold roughly 1.5% of a sample with 95,000 to 130,000 clones, roughly three quarters of them seen once. The CDR3 is 17 residues long. Germline V gene sequence: CDR1 SEHNR, CDR2 FQNEAQ (reference sequence). V dropped 1 base and J dropped 4; count of bases not matched to a gene: 9. Overall study findings and caveats: It was confirmed in vitro that a few of the CMV-associated chains were specific for CMV antigens. When analyzed later, a missense DCLRE1C variant was found to be linked to TCR beta V- and J-gene trimming. Per a prior analysis, the majority of TCR beta V segments were productive roughly 90% or roughly 30% of the time. According to the study, some 160 TCR beta chains were cytomegalovirus-associated.

This clonotype originated in a woman aged 18-30 years in good health and CMV-seronegative. V gene TRBV7-9 combines with J gene TRBJ1-1; 10 nucleotides align to TRBD1. The sequencing sample was made of PBMCs. CDR3 coding DNA: TGTGCCAGCAGCTTAGTTTTTGGGACAGGGGTTGGCACTGAAGCTTTCTTT. It yields the protein CASSLVFGTGVGTEAFF.